A selection of T cell receptor beta chains follows, all from one sample in a study of blood T cell repertoires in COVID-19. Method: immunoSEQ multiplex PCR; TCRdb's copy keeps in-frame clones and lacks some. The table lists about 81,000 clones, around nine tenths of them singletons. Sequenced: peripheral blood. These receptors all stem from a woman older than 75 with acute or convalescent COVID-19. Each CDR3 is given with its conserved first and last residue. D genes are given only for firm matches. Clone size is shown for a subset of rows, as once, few, many or a class of expanded clone.

j_call	v_call	clone_size	cdr3_length	d_call	cdr3_nt	cdr3_aa
TRBJ2-2	TRBV9	-	15	-	TGTGCCAGCAGCGTAGATACAGGGAACACCGGGGAGCTGTTTTTT	CASSVDTGNTGELFF
TRBJ1-3	TRBV4-1	-	17	TRBD1	TGCGCCAGCAGCCCCCGGACAGGATCCGTCTCTGGAAACACCATATATTTT	CASSPRTGSVSGNTIYF
TRBJ2-5	TRBV9	once	15	-	TGTGCCAGCAGCGTAGATGGGACAAGCAAAGAGACCCAGTACTTC	CASSVDGTSKETQYF
TRBJ2-2	TRBV30	-	16	-	TGTGCCTGGAGTCACCGCTCCGGAGTCAATCCCGGGGAGCTGTTTTTT	CAWSHRSGVNPGELFF
TRBJ2-2	TRBV3-1/TRBV3-2	-	12	-	TGTGCCAGCAGGCACTATCCCGGGGAGCTGTTTTTT	CASRHYPGELFF
TRBJ2-7	TRBV6-2/TRBV6-3	-	15	TRBD2	TGTGCCAGCAGTTACAGCGGGGCTAGATCTTACGAGCAGTACTTC	CASSYSGARSYEQYF
TRBJ2-7	TRBV6-1	once	14	TRBD1	TGTGCCAGCAGTCCCGGGACAGGGGGCAACGAGCAGTACTTC	CASSPGTGGNEQYF
TRBJ2-6	TRBV5-6	once	18	-	TGTGCCAGCAGCCCTAACGGGATGGCGCTCTCTGGGGCCAACGTCCTGACTTTC	CASSPNGMALSGANVLTF
TRBJ1-1	TRBV18	-	13	-	TGTGCCAGCTCACCAGGGCTGAGGGTTGAAGCTTTCTTT	CASSPGLRVEAFF
TRBJ2-7	TRBV27	-	16	TRBD1	TGTGCCAGCAGGCAGACAGGGTTTGAGGGCACCTACGAGCAGTACTTC	CASRQTGFEGTYEQYF
TRBJ2-7	TRBV30	-	15	-	TGTGCCTGGAGTGTTCTCCGCGCCCCCACCTCCGAGCAGTACTTC	CAWSVLRAPTSEQYF
TRBJ1-2	TRBV29-1	-	14	-	TGCAGCGTTGACCCGGGCGGGGGGGCGCTTGGCTACACCTTC	CSVDPGGGALGYTF
TRBJ2-7	TRBV19	-	13	-	TGTGCCAGTAGTCATGGGGGGAACTACGAGCAGTACTTC	CASSHGGNYEQYF
TRBJ2-2	TRBV19	once	18	-	TGTGCCAGTAGTATAACCTTCGGAGGTTCCGCGAACACCGGGGAGCTGTTTTTT	CASSITFGGSANTGELFF
TRBJ1-4	TRBV29-1	-	13	-	TGCAGCGTTGAAGGCAGGGATGAGGAAAAACTGTTTTTT	CSVEGRDEEKLFF
TRBJ2-2	TRBV4-1	-	16	-	TGCGCCAGCAGCTCGGGTGGGGGCGGGAGAACCGGGGAGCTGTTTTTT	CASSSGGGGRTGELFF
TRBJ1-2	TRBV6-5	once	15	-	TGTGCCAGCAGTACTACGGGGGGTCCTGTCTATGGCTACACCTTC	CASSTTGGPVYGYTF
TRBJ2-1	TRBV9	-	15	TRBD2	TGTGCCAGCAGCGTAATAGCGGGAGCCAGGGGTGAGCAGTTCTTC	CASSVIAGARGEQFF
TRBJ2-1	TRBV19	-	15	TRBD2	TGTGCCAGTAGTATAGGGGGGGGTTTGTACAATGAGCAGTTCTTC	CASSIGGGLYNEQFF
TRBJ1-2	TRBV25-1	-	17	-	TGTGCCAGCAGTGACTCCACGGGGTGGGGGCTGTCCTATGGCTACACCTTC	CASSDSTGWGLSYGYTF
TRBJ1-6	TRBV5-1	few	15	TRBD1	TGCGCCAGCAGCGTGGGACAGGGTGGGGGTTCACCCCTCCACTTT	CASSVGQGGGSPLHF
TRBJ2-1	TRBV7-9	-	15	TRBD1	TGTGCCAGCAGCTCAGGGGGTCCCCAGGGGAATGAGCAGTTCTTC	CASSSGGPQGNEQFF
TRBJ2-2	TRBV18	-	16	-	TGTGCCAGCTCACCAGTCCAGGGTGGAAGCACCGGGGAGCTGTTTTTT	CASSPVQGGSTGELFF
TRBJ2-1	TRBV5-6	once	12	-	TGTGCCAGCAGTCACGGAGTATATGAGCAGTTCTTC	CASSHGVYEQFF
TRBJ1-5	TRBV7-8	few	15	TRBD1	TGTGCCAGCAGCGCACAGGGGGTAGGCAATCAGCCCCAGCATTTT	CASSAQGVGNQPQHF
TRBJ2-6	TRBV12-3/TRBV12-4	-	13	-	TGTGCCAGCAGTTTTGGGGGCGGCAACGTCCTGACTTTC	CASSFGGGNVLTF
TRBJ2-7	TRBV7-2	-	17	TRBD1	TGTGCCAGCAGCCTTAGGGGTGGGCAGGGGGCCTCCTACGAGCAGTACTTC	CASSLRGGQGASYEQYF
TRBJ2-1	TRBV5-1	-	15	TRBD2	TGCGCCAGCAGCTCCGGGACTAGCGGCCACAATGAGCAGTTCTTC	CASSSGTSGHNEQFF
TRBJ2-2	TRBV2	-	16	TRBD2	TGTGCCAGCAGTGAAAGCCGCGGGGGGGGAACCGGGGAGCTGTTTTTT	CASSESRGGGTGELFF
TRBJ2-5	TRBV3-1/TRBV3-2	-	15	TRBD2	TGTGCCAGCAGCCAAGATAGGACTAGCACTGAGACCCAGTACTTC	CASSQDRTSTETQYF
TRBJ2-5	TRBV5-1	-	18	TRBD1	TGCGCCAGCAGCTTGGGACAGGGGGCGTCGTACGCAACGGAGACCCAGTACTTC	CASSLGQGASYATETQYF
TRBJ2-2	TRBV19	-	14	-	TGTGCCAGTAGTATAGGGGTCCGGGAGGGGGAGCTGTTTTTT	CASSIGVREGELFF
TRBJ1-6	TRBV5-1	-	14	TRBD1	TGCGCCAGCAGCCTGGACAGGGGCGGATCACCCCTCCACTTT	CASSLDRGGSPLHF
TRBJ2-1	TRBV5-1	-	11	-	TGCGCCAGCAGCTTGGTCAGAGAGCAGTTCTTC	CASSLVREQFF
TRBJ2-5	TRBV19	-	13	TRBD1	TGTGCCACTGTGGACAGGGCGGTGGAGACCCAGTACTTC	CATVDRAVETQYF
TRBJ2-7	TRBV7-2	-	15	TRBD2	TGTGCCAGCAGCTTCGGGCCGACTAGCACCTACGAGCAGTACTTC	CASSFGPTSTYEQYF
TRBJ1-4	TRBV9	-	16	TRBD1	TGTGCCAGCAGCGGGTTACAGGGGTCGTCGAATGAAAAACTGTTTTTT	CASSGLQGSSNEKLFF
TRBJ1-1	TRBV6-5	-	14	TRBD1	TGTGCCAGCAGTAAAAGAAGACAGGGGGTTAGTGCTTTCTTT	CASSKRRQGVSAFF
TRBJ1-4	TRBV13	-	14	-	TGTGCCAGCAGCCTCCGACGGGGTGACGAAAAACTGTTTTTT	CASSLRRGDEKLFF
TRBJ1-1	TRBV2	-	14	-	TGTGCCAGCAGGGGGCAGGGGTTTGTCACTGAAGCTTTCTTT	CASRGQGFVTEAFF